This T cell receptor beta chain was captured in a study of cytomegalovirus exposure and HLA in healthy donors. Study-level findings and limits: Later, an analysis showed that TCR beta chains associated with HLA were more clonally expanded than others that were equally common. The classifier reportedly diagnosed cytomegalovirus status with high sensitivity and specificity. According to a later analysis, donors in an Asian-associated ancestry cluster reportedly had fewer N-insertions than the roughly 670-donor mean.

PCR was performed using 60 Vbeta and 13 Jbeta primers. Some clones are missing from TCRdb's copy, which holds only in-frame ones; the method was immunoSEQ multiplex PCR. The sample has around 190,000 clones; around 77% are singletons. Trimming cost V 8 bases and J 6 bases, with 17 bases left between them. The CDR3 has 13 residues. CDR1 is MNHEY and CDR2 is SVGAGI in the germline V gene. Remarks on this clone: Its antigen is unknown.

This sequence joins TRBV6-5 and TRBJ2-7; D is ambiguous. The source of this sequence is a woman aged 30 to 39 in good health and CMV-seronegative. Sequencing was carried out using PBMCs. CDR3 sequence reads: CASSERFPFEQYF. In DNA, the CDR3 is TGTGCCAGCTCTGAACGGTTTCCTTTCGAGCAGTACTTC.